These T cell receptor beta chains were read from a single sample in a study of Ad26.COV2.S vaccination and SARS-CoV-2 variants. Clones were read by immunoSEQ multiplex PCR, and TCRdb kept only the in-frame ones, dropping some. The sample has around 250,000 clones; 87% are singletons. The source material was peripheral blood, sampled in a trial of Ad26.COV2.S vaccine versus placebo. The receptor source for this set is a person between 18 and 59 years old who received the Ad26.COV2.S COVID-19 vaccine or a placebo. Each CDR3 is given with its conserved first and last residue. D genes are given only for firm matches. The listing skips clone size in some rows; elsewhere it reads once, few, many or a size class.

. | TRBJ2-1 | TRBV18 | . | CASSPGTPRHEQFF | TGTGCCAGCTCACCAGGAACCCCTCGGCATGAGCAGTTCTTC
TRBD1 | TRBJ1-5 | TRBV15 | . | CATSRIRDSYQPQHF | TGTGCCACCAGCAGGATTCGGGACAGTTATCAGCCCCAGCATTTT
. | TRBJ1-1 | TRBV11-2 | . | CASSPQGQLNTEAFF | TGTGCCAGCAGCCCCCAGGGACAACTGAACACTGAAGCTTTCTTT
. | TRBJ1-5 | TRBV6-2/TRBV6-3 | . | CASSYSAEYQPQHF | TGTGCCAGCAGTTACTCTGCGGAGTATCAGCCCCAGCATTTT
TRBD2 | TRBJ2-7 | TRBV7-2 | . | CASSLHSGGAYEQYF | TGTGCCAGCAGCTTACATAGCGGGGGGGCTTACGAGCAGTACTTC
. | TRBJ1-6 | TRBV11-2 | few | CASSLGSGRGNSPLHF | TGTGCCAGCAGCTTAGGTTCGGGCAGGGGTAATTCACCCCTCCACTTT
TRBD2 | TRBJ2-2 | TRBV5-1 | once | CASGWTSGGRTGELFF | TGCGCCAGCGGATGGACTAGCGGGGGTCGGACCGGGGAGCTGTTTTTT
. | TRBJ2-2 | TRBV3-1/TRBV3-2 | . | CATSRTTGTGELFF | TGTGCCACCTCTCGGACTACTGGGACCGGGGAGCTGTTTTTT
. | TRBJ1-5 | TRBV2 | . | CASSQPLGGQPQHF | TGTGCCAGCAGCCAACCTCTTGGTGGCCAGCCCCAGCATTTT
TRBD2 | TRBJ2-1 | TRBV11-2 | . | CASSLVASGILSSYNEQFF | TGTGCCAGCAGCTTAGTCGCTAGCGGGATTCTTAGCTCCTACAATGAGCAGTTCTTC
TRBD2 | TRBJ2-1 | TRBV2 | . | CASRQLVLAGESYNEQFF | TGTGCCAGCAGACAACTCGTCCTAGCGGGAGAGTCCTACAATGAGCAGTTCTTC
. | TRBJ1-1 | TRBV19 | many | CASSTGPWDTEAFF | TGTGCCAGTAGTACCGGACCGTGGGACACTGAAGCTTTCTTT
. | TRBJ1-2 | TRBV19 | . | CASTTHTLDYGYTF | TGTGCCAGTACGACGCATACCCTCGACTATGGCTACACCTTC
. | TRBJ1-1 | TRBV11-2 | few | CASSLVFPMNTEAFF | TGTGCCAGCAGCTTAGTTTTTCCCATGAACACTGAAGCTTTCTTT
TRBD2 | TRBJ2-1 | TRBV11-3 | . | CASSPSRTSGRVLVEQFF | TGTGCCAGCAGCCCCTCCCGGACTAGCGGGAGAGTTTTAGTTGAGCAGTTCTTC
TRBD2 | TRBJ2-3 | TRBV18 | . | CASSPAGGTNTDTQYF | TGTGCCAGCTCACCAGCGGGAGGTACCAACACAGATACGCAGTATTTT
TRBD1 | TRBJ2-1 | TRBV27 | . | CASSFNRGDGEQFF | TGTGCCAGCAGTTTCAACAGGGGGGATGGTGAGCAGTTCTTC
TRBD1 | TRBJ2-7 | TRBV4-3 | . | CASSRDRAYEQYF | TGCGCCAGCAGCCGGGACAGGGCCTACGAGCAGTACTTC
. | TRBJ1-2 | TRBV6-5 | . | CASSYPPQGNYGYTF | TGTGCCAGCAGTTACCCCCCCCAGGGTAACTATGGCTACACCTTC
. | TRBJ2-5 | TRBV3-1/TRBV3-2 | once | CASSQGVGGETQYF | TGTGCCAGCAGCCAAGGCGTTGGGGGAGAGACCCAGTACTTC
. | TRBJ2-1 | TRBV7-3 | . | CASSLGVGRLANNEQFF | TGTGCCAGCAGCTTAGGAGTAGGGCGGCTAGCTAACAATGAGCAGTTCTTC
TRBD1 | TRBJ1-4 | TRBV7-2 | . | CASSSSTGINEKLFF | TGTGCCAGCAGCTCCTCGACAGGGATTAATGAAAAACTGTTTTTT
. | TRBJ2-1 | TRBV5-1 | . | CASSWGRDEQFF | TGCGCCAGCAGCTGGGGACGGGATGAGCAGTTCTTC
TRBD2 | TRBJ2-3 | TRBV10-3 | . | CAIRKIAGGPRWTDTQYF | TGTGCCATCAGGAAAATAGCGGGAGGGCCTAGATGGACAGATACGCAGTATTTT
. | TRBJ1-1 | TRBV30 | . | CAWSPGGNTEAFF | TGTGCCTGGAGTCCGGGGGGGAACACTGAAGCTTTCTTT
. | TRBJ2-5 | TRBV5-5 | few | CASSLLGSQYF | TGTGCCAGCAGCTTGTTGGGGTCCCAGTACTTC
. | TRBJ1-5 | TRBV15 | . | CATSRDPDSNQPQHF | TGTGCCACCAGCAGAGATCCGGATAGCAATCAGCCCCAGCATTTT
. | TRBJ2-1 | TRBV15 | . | CATGLSSYNEQFF | TGTGCCACCGGACTGAGCTCCTACAATGAGCAGTTCTTC
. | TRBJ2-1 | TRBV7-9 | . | CASSLETGEQFF | TGTGCCAGCAGCTTAGAAACGGGAGAGCAGTTCTTC
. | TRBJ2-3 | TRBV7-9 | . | CASSFGETNTDTQYF | TGTGCCAGCAGCTTCGGGGAAACTAACACAGATACGCAGTATTTT
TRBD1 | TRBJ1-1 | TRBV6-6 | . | CASADRAVMNTEAFF | TGTGCCAGCGCGGACAGGGCGGTAATGAACACTGAAGCTTTCTTT
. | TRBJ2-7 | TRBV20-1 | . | CSARDRAGCSF | TGCAGTGCTAGAGATCGGGCGGGCTGCTCTTTC
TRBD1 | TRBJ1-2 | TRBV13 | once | CASSTGGGLNYGYTF | TGTGCCAGCAGCACAGGGGGGGGGTTGAACTATGGCTACACCTTC